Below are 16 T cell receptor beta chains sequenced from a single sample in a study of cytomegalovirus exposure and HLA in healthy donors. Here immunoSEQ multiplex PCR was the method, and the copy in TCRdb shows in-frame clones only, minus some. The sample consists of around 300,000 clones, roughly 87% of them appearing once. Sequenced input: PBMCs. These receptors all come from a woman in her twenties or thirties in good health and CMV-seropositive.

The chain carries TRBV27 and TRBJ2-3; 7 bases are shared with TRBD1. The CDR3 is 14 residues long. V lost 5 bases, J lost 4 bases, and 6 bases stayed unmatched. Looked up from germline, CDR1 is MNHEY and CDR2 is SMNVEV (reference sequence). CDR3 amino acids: CASSRRQGPDTQYF. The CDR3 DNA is TGTGCCAGCAGTCGAAGACAGGGTCCAGATACGCAGTATTTT.

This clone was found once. The CDR3 loop reads CASSLDLGLSGNTIYF. The CDR3 DNA sequence: TGTGCCAGCAGCTTAGACCTAGGTCTCTCTGGAAACACCATATATTTT. This chain joins TRBV7-8 and TRBJ1-3; D remains unclear. The germline gives CDR1 SGHVS, CDR2 FQNEAQ. Trimming pared 1 base from V and 0 bases from J, leaving 10 bases between. CDR3 length equals 16 residues.

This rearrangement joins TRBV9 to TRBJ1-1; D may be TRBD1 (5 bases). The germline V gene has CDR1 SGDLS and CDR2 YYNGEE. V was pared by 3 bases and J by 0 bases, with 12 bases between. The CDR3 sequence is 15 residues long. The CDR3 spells CASSGSRAMNTEAFF. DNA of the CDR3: TGTGCCAGCAGCGGATCCAGGGCCATGAACACTGAAGCTTTCTTT. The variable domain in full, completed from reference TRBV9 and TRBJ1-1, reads DSGVTQTPKHLITATGQRVTLRCSPRSGDLSVYWYQQSLDQGLQFLIQYYNGEERAKGNILERFSAQQFPDLHSELNLSSLELGDSALYFCASSGSRAMNTEAFFGQGTRLTVV.

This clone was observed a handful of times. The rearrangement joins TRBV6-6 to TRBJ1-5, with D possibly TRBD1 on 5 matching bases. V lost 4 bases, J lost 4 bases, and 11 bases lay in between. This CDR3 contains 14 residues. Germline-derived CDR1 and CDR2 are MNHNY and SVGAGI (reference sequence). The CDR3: CASSSWGVNQPQHF. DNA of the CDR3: TGTGCCAGCAGTTCTTGGGGGGTGAATCAGCCCCAGCATTTT.

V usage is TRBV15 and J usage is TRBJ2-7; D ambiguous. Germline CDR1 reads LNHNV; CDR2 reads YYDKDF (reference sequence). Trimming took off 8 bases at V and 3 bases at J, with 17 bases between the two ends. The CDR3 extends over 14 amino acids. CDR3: CATFPEPALYEQYF. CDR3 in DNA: TGTGCCACCTTTCCGGAGCCCGCCCTCTACGAGCAGTACTTC.

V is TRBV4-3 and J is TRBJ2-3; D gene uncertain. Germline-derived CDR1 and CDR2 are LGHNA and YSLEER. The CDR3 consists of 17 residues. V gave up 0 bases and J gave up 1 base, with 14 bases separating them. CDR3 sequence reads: CASSQDIRTLGTDTQYF. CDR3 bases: TGCGCCAGCAGCCAAGATATAAGGACGTTAGGCACAGATACGCAGTATTTT.

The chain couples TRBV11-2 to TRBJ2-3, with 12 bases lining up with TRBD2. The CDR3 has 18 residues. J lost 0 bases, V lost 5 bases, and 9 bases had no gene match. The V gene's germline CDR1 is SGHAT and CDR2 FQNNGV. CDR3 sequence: CASSLGLAGGLSTDTQYF. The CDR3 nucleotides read TGTGCCAGCAGCCTCGGTCTAGCGGGAGGGCTAAGCACAGATACGCAGTATTTT.

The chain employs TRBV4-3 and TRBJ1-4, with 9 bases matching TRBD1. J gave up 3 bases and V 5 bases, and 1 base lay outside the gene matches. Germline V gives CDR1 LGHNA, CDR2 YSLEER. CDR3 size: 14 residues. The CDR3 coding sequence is TGCGCCAGCAGCAGGGACAGGGCTAATGAAAAACTGTTTTTT. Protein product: CASSRDRANEKLFF.

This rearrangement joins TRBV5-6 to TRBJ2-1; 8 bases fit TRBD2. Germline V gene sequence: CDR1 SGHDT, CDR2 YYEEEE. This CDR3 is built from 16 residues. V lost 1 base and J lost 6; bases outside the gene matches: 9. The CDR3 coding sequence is TGTGCCAGCAGCTTGTATAGCGGGGTGGTGAGCAATGAGCAGTTCTTC. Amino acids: CASSLYSGVVSNEQFF.

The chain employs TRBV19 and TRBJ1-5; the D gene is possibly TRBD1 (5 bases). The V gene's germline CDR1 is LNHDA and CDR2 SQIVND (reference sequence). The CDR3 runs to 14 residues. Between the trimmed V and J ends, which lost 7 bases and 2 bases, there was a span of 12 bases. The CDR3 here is CASNVGAGNQPQHF. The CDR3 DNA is TGTGCCAGTAATGTCGGGGCCGGCAATCAGCCCCAGCATTTT.

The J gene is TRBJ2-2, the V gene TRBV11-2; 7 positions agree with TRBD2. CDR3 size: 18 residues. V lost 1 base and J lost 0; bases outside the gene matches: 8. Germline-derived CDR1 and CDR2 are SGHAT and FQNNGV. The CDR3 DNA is TGTGCCAGCAGCTTAGTGGGGACCGGGACTACGAACACCGGGGAGCTGTTTTTT. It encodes CASSLVGTGTTNTGELFF.

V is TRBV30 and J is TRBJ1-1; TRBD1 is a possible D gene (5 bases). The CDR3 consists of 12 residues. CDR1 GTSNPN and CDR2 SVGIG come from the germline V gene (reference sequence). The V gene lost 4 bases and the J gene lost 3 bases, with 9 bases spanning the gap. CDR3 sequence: CAWNSGDTEAFF. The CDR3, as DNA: TGTGCCTGGAACTCGGGGGACACTGAAGCTTTCTTT. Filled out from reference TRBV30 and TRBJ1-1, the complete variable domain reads SQTIHQWPATLVQPVGSPLSLECTVEGTSNPNLYWYRQAAGRGLQLLFYSVGIGQISSEVPQNLSASRPQDRQFILSSKKLLLSDSGFYLCAWNSGDTEAFFGQGTRLTVV.

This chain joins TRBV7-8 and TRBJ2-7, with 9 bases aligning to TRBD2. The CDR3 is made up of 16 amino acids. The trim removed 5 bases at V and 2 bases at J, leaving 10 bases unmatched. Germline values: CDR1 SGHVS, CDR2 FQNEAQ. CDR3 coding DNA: TGTGCCAGCAGCAAAGTTGGGGCTAGCGGGACCTACGAGCAGTACTTC. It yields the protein CASSKVGASGTYEQYF.

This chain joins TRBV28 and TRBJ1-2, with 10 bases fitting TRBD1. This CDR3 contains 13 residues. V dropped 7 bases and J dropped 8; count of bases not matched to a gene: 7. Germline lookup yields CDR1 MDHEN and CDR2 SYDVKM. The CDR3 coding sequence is TGTGCCAGCACCGGGACAGGGGCGAGAGGCTACACCTTC. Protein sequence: CASTGTGARGYTF.

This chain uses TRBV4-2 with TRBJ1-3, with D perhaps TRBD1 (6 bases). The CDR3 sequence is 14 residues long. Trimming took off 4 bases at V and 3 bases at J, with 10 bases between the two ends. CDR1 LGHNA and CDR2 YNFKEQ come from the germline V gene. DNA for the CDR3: TGTGCCAGCAGCCCGGGGGCAATTGGAAACACCATATATTTT. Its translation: CASSPGAIGNTIYF.

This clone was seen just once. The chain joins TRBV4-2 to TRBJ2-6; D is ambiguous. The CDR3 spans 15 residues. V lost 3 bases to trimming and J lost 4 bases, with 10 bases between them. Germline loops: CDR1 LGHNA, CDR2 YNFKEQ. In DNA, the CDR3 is TGTGCCAGCAGCCAGGTCAACGTCGGGGCCAACGTCCTGACTTTC. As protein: CASSQVNVGANVLTF.